This T cell receptor beta chain was obtained from a study of shared clonotypes between healthy human individuals (dated by TCRdb to 2019 to 2021). General notes on the study: A couple of women and three men aged 18 to 49 years were included in the cohort. The study deeply sequenced blood TCR repertoires of five healthy adults to estimate repertoire size and the extent of clonotype sharing between individuals. For each donor, CD4 naive and CD4 memory were each given three plates, CD8 naive was given two plates, and CD8 memory was given one plate. Libraries were prepared and TCR repertoires were sequenced by different laboratories using diverse techniques, in order to increase sequencing depth and limit assay-specific biases. Each donor's leukapheresis produced roughly between about 0.8 and 8.9 billion PBMCs. Study-wide findings and limitations: Pairwise subsampling led to the expectation that sequencing depth would affect the degree of clonotype sharing among donors. Because the study included a small number of donors, the genetic and exposure-history diversity represented was limited. Naive subsets generally had larger estimated clonotype richness than memory subsets. Even with the large sequencing depth, rarefaction of the sorted-subset datasets indicated that sequencing was incomplete. Sampling was limited to blood, and TCR repertoires in tissue likely differ from TCR repertoires in blood. Sharing across a handful of donors was observed for around 5% of naive CD4, 3.5% of naive CD8, 2.3% of memory CD4, and about 0.38% of memory CD8 clonotypes. Higher generation probabilities were observed for clonotypes shared by all four sorted-subset donors than for non-shared clonotypes.

For the CD8 naive samples, CD45RO-negative cells were positively selected for CCR7, yielding a CD45RA+CCR7+ population from which TemRA cells were excluded. Healthy HIV-negative adults with no recently reported acute infections or vaccinations were included as donors. All donors were Caucasian adults living in Nashville, Tennessee, USA. After blood collection by leukapheresis, PBMCs were isolated using Ficoll-Histopaque density gradient centrifugation and then cryopreserved in the vapor phase of liquid nitrogen. Analytical flow cytometry was used to check the purity and quantity of every magnetically sorted T cell population. Genomic DNA was isolated from each sorted fraction and quantified by UV absorbance on a Nanodrop 2000c. A distance of 17 bases separates the germline ends of V and J, which lose 3 bases and 7 bases respectively. CDR1 and CDR2 are read off the germline V gene as SGHDT and YYEEEE. The cysteine opens and the phenylalanine closes a CDR3 of 14 amino acids. The CDR3 DNA has 42 bases and is translated from base 1.

Using the deep immunoSEQ assay, multiplex PCR amplified TCR CDR3 regions from genomic DNA. For each cell subset, the extracted genomic DNA was distributed evenly across all wells of several immunoSEQ 96-well plates, and each plate served as one replicate. For sorted subsets, 200 to 250 ng of genomic DNA, equivalent to 30,000 or so T cell genomes, went into each replicate PCR. Purified libraries were measured with a Qubit 3.0 fluorometer, size-checked on a Bioanalyzer 2100, and measured again with the KAPA Library Quantification kit. Every immunoSEQ 96-well plate was sequenced on a separate single-read 150-cycle Illumina NextSeq 550 flow cell. The authors processed their data as follows. Because only junctional sequences without quality scores were contained in the immunoSEQ output, filtering matching that applied to full-length reads could not be performed. Sequences were annotated with PyIR, a Python wrapper for IgBLAST v1.9, using IMGT germline references to assign V/J genes and CDR3. Reads were removed for weak V/J assignments (E-value above 1e-6), missing CDR3, stop codons, out-of-frame junctions, or ambiguous translated residues. A V3J clonotype was defined by an identical inferred V gene, J gene, and CDR3 amino acid sequence. To compute the percentage overlap between repertoires, the number of shared unique clonotypes was divided by the size of the smaller repertoire. RTK rarefaction, the Chao1 estimator, and Recon v2.1 estimates of unobserved clonotypes were used to assess repertoire richness. Generation probabilities for all TCRbeta clonotypes obtained by the gDNA method from four donors were computed using OLGA. The source is immuneACCESS, and TCRdb retained only in-frame sequences with V and J called. Part of the clones is not carried over; for the studies checked, unresolved V genes explain less than half of this, and the remainder is unexplained. That table supplies the V and J calls and clone size; D and trimming were determined from the DNA. The sample data list roughly 2.1 million clones, and approximately 94% of these were observed just once. Of the sample, more than 1.5% is held by the ten largest clones.

Notes on this clone: Its antigen is currently not known. Per-nucleotide qualities are absent, and no much larger clonotype sits a single base away.

The origin of this receptor is a man aged 18-30 years in good health. Some clones in this sample may be carry-over from other donors' samples. The chain links TRBV5-6 with TRBJ2-7, with no confidently assigned D gene. Sequences were obtained from naive CD8+ T cells from PBMCs. The cell subset or site label, as the study defines it: CD45RA+CCR7+. CDR3 sequence: CASSWASTFGEQYF. In nucleotide form, the sequence is TGTGCCAGCAGCTGGGCCTCGACCTTCGGGGAGCAGTACTTC.